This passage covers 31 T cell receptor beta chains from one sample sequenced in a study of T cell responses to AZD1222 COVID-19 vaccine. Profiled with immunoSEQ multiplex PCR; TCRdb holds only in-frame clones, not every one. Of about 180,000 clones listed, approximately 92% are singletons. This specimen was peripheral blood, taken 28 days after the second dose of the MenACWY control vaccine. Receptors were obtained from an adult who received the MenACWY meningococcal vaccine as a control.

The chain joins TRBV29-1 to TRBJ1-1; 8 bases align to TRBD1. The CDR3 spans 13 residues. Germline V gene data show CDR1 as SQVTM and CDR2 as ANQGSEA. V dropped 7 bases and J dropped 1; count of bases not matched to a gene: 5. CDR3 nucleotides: TGCAGCGCCCGGACAGGGACGAACACTGAAGCTTTCTTT. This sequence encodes CSARTGTNTEAFF.

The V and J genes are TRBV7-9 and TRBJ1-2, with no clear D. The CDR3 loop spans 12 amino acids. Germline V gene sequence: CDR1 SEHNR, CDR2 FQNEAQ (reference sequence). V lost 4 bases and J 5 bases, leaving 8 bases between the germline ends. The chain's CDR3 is CASSSTEYGYTF. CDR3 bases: TGTGCCAGCAGCTCGACGGAATATGGCTACACCTTC. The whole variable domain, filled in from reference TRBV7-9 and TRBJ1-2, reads DTGVSQNPRHKITKRGQNVTFRCDPISEHNRLYWYRQTLGQGPEFLTYFQNEAQLEKSRLLSDRFSAERPKGSFSTLEIQRTEQGDSAMYLCASSSTEYGYTFGSGTRLTVV.

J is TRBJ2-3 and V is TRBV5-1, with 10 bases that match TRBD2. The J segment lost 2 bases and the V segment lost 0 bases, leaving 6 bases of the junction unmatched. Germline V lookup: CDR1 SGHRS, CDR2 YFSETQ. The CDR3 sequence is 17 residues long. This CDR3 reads CASSLARTSGFTDTQYF. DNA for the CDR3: TGCGCCAGCAGCTTGGCCAGGACTAGCGGTTTCACAGATACGCAGTATTTT.

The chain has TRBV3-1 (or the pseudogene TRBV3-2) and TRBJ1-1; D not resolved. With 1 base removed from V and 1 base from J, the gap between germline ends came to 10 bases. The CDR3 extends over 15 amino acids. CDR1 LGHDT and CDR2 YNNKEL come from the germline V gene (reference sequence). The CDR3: CASSQAPTPNTEAFF. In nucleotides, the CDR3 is TGTGCCAGCAGCCAAGCTCCGACACCGAACACTGAAGCTTTCTTT.

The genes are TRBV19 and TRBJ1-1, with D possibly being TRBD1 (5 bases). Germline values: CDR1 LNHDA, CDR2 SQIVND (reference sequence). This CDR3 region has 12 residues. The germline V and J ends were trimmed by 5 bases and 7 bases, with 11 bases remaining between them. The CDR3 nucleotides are TGTGCCAGTAGTTGGGGACTATATGAAGCTTTCTTT. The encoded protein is CASSWGLYEAFF. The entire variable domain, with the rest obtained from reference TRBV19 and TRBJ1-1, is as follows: DGGITQSPKYLFRKEGQNVTLSCEQNLNHDAMYWYRQDPGQGLRLIYYSQIVNDFQKGDIAEGYSVSREKKESFPLTVTSAQKNPTAFYLCASSWGLYEAFFGQGTRLTVV.

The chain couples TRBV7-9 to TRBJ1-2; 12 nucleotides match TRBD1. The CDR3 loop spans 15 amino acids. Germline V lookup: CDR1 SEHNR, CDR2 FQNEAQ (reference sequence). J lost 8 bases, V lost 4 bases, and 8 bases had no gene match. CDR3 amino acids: CASSSRDRGLWGYTF. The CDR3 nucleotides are TGTGCCAGCAGCTCCCGGGACAGGGGGCTCTGGGGCTACACCTTC.

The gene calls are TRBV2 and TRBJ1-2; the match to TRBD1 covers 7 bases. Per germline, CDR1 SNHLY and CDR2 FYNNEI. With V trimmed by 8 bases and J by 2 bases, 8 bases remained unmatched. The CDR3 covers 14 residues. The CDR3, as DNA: TGTGCCAGCTTACAGGGGCGGCAAAACTATGGCTACACCTTC. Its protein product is CASLQGRQNYGYTF.

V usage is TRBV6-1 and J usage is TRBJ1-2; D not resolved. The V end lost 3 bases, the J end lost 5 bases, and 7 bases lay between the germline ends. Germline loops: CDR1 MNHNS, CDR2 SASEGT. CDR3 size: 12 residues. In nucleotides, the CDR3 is TGTGCCAGCAGTGATGTAGGATATGGCTACACCTTC. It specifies CASSDVGYGYTF.

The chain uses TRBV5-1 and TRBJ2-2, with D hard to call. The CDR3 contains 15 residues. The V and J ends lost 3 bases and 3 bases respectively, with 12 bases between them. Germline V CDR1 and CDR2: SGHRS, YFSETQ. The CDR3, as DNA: TGCGCCAGCAGCTACTGGGGAAGCGACACCGGGGAGCTGTTTTTT. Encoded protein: CASSYWGSDTGELFF.

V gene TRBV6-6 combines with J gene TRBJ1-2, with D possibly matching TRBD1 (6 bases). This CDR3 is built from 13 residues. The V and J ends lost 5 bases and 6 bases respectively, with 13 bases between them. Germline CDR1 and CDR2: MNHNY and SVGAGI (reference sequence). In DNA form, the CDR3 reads TGTGCCAGCAGTGTAACAGGGAATGATGGCTACACCTTC. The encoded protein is CASSVTGNDGYTF.

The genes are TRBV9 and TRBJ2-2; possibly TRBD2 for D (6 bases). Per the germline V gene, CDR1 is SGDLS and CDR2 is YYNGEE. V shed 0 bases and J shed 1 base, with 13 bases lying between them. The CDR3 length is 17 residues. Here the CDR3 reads CASSVAPTGVNTGELFF. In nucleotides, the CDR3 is TGTGCCAGCAGCGTAGCCCCCACGGGGGTGAACACCGGGGAGCTGTTTTTT.

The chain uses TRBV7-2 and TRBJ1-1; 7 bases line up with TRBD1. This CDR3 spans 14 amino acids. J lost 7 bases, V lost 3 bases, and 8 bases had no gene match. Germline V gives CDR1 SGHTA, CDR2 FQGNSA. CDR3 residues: CASSFTGESSEAFF. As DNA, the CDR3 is TGTGCCAGCAGCTTTACAGGGGAATCAAGTGAAGCTTTCTTT.

DNA of the CDR3: TGTGCCAGCAGTTCATACCCTTCTGCCGAAAAACTGTTTTTT. The encoded protein is CASSSYPSAEKLFF. The chain is built from TRBV28 and TRBJ1-4; D is undetermined. The V end lost 4 bases, the J end lost 8 bases, and 14 bases lay between the germline ends. The germline gives CDR1 MDHEN, CDR2 SYDVKM. The CDR3 runs to 14 residues.

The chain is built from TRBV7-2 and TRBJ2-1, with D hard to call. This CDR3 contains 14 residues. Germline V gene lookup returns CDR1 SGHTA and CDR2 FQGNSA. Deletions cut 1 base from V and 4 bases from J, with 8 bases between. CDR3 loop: CASSLVNPYNEQFF. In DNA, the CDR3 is TGTGCCAGCAGCTTAGTGAACCCATACAATGAGCAGTTCTTC.

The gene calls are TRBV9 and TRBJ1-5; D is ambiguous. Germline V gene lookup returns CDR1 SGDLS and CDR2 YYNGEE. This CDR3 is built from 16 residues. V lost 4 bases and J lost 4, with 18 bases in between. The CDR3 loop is CASSPNSADQNQPQHF. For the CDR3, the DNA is TGTGCCAGCAGCCCTAATTCGGCGGACCAAAATCAGCCCCAGCATTTT.

CDR3 protein: CASSLTHLGLHF. The CDR3 DNA reads TGTGCCAGCAGTCTCACCCACTTAGGCCTCCACTTT. The gene calls are TRBV12-3 or TRBV12-4 and TRBJ1-6; D remains ambiguous. V lost 5 bases and J lost 15, with 14 bases in between. This CDR3 has 12 residues.

This CDR3 is CASTLTTPKGTDTQYF. The CDR3 DNA follows: TGCGCCAGCACCCTCACCACCCCCAAAGGCACAGATACGCAGTATTTT. The chain is built from TRBV5-1 and TRBJ2-3; no firm D call. This CDR3 comprises 16 residues. In germline, CDR1 is SGHRS, CDR2 YFSETQ. V lost 6 bases to trimming and J lost 1 base, with 18 bases between them.

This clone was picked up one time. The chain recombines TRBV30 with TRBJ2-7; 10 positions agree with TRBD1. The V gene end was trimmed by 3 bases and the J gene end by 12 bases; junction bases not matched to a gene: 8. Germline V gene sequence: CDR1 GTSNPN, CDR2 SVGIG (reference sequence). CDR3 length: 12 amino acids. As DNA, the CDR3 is TGTGCCTGGAGGGGACAGGGGAATAGGGTGTACTTC. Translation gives CAWRGQGNRVYF.

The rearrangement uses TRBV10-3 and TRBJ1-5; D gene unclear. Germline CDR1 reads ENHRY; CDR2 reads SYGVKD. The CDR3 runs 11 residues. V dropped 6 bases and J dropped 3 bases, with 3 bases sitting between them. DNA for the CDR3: TGTGCCATCAGGAACAATCAGCCCCAGCATTTT. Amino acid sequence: CAIRNNQPQHF.

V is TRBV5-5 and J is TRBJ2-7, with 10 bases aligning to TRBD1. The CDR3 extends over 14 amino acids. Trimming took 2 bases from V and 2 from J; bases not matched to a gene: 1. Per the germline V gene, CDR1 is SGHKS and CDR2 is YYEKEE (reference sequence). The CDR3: CASSFGTGAYEQYF. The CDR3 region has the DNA TGTGCCAGCAGCTTTGGGACAGGGGCCTACGAGCAGTACTTC.

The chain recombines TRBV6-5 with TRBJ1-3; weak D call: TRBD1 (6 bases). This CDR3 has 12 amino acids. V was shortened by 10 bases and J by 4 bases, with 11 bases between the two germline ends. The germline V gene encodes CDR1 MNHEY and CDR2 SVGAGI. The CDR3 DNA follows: TGTGCCACCAGGACAGAAGGAAACACCATATATTTT. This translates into CATRTEGNTIYF.

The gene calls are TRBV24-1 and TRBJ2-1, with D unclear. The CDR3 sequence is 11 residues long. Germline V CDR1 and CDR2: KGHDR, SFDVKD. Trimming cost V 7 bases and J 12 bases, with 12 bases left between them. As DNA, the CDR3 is TGTGCCACCAGCCTAGGGTCGCGGCAGTTCTTC. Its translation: CATSLGSRQFF.

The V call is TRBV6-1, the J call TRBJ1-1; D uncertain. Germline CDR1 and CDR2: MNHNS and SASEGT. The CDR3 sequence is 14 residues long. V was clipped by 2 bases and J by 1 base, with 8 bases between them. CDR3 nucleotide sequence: TGTGCCAGCAGTGAACAGGCCCAGAACACTGAAGCTTTCTTT. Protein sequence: CASSEQAQNTEAFF.

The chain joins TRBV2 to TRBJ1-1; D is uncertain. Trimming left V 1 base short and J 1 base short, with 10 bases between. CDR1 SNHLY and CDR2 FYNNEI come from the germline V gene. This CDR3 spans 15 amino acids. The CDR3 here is CASSEGLQQNTEAFF. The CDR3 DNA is TGTGCCAGCAGTGAAGGTTTACAACAGAACACTGAAGCTTTCTTT.

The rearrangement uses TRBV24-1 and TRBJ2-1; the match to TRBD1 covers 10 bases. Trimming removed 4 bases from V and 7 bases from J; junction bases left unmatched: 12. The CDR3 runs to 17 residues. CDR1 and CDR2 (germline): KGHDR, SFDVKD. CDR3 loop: CATSDPPGQGTVNEQFF. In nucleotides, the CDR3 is TGTGCCACCAGTGACCCCCCGGGACAGGGGACAGTTAATGAGCAGTTCTTC.

As DNA, the CDR3 is TGTGCCAGCAGTCGCCCGGGAGGCGGCACTGAAGCTTTCTTT. Translated: CASSRPGGGTEAFF. The chain employs TRBV27 and TRBJ1-1; D is ambiguous. CDR3 size: 14 residues. Germline V gives CDR1 MNHEY, CDR2 SMNVEV (reference sequence). Trimming cost V 5 bases and J 4 bases, with 14 bases left between them.

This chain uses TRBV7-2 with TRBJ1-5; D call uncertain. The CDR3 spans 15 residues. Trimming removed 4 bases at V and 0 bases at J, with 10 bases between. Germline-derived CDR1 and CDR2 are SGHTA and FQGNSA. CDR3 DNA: TGTGCCAGCAGCTCCGTGGGAGTTAGCAATCAGCCCCAGCATTTT. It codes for CASSSVGVSNQPQHF.

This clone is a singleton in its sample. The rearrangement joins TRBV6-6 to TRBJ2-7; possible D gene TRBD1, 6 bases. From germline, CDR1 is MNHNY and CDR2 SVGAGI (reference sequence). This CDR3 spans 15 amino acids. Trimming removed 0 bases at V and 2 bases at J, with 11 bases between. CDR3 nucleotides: TGTGCCAGCAGTTACTCAGGGACACCTGCCTACGAGCAGTACTTC. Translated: CASSYSGTPAYEQYF.

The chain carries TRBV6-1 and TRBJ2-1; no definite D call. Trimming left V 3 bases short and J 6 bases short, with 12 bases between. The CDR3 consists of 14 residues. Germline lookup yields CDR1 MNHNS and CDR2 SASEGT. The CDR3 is CASSEWWVGNEQFF. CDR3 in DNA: TGTGCCAGCAGTGAGTGGTGGGTGGGCAATGAGCAGTTCTTC.

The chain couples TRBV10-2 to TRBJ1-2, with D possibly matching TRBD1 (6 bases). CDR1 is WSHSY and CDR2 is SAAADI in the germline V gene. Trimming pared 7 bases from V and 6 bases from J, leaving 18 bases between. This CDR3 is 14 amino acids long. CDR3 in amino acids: CASTGDTALHGYTF. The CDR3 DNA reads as TGCGCCAGCACTGGGGACACCGCGTTACATGGCTACACCTTC.

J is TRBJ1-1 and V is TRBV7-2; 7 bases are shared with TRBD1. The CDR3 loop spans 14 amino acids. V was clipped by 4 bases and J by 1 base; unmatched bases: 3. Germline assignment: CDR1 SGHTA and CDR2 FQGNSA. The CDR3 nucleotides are TGTGCCAGCAGCTCGGACAGGACGAACACTGAAGCTTTCTTT. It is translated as CASSSDRTNTEAFF.